The clone carrying this T cell receptor beta chain turned up a few times. The data stem from a study of read filtering for tumor transcriptome and immune sequencing. From roughly 390 ng of RNA, a library with molecular barcoded alpha/delta and beta/gamma adaptors was made. MiXCR, run by TCRdb on the reads, gives a single entry per CDR3 protein. The table records 130,000 or so distinct CDR3 sequences, under 15% of them present only once. The CDR3 covers 14 residues. After removal of 6 bases from V and 2 bases from J, the junction contained 0 bases not matched to a gene. Germline loops: CDR1 DFQATT, CDR2 SNEGSKA (reference sequence).

The J gene is TRBJ1-6, the V gene TRBV20-1; 11 bases are shared with TRBD1. Sequencing input: a population of CD138-negative cells sorted from bone marrow. The source is a donor at least 40 years old with multiple myeloma. The CDR3 DNA sequence: TGCAGTGCGGGACAGGGGGCCTATAATTCACCCCTCCACTTT. Its protein is CSAGQGAYNSPLHF.